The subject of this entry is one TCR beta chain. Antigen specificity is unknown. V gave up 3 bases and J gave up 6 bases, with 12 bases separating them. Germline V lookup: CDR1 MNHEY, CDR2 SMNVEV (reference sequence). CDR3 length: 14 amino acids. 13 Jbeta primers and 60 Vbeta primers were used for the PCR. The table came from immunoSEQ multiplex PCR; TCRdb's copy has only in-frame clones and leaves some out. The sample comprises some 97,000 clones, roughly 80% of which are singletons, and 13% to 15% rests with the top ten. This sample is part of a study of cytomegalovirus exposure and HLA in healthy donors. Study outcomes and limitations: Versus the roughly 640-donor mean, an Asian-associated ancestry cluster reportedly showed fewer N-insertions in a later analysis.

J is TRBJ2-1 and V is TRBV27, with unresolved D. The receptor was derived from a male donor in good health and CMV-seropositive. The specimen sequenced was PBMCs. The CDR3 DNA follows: TGTGCCAGCAGTTTTAATCGCGATCGCAATGAGCAGTTCTTC. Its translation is CASSFNRDRNEQFF.